One and the same sample provided the 24 T cell receptor beta chains below, sequenced in a study of monozygotic twins with inflammatory bowel disease. From its re-call of the 5' RACE reads, TCRdb lists each CDR3 protein once, without DNA. Listed are some 200,000 distinct CDR3 sequences; around 1.5% falls within the top ten. The sample taken for sequencing was blood. Receptor source: a human donor with ulcerative colitis or Crohn's disease, or a healthy co-twin of an affected twin (not recorded which).

The chain combines TRBV7-9 with TRBJ2-3; TCRdb lists TRBD1, though no DNA is available to test this call. The CDR3 consists of 16 residues. CDR1 is SEHNR and CDR2 is FQNEAQ in the germline V gene (reference sequence). This CDR3 is CASSATEERKGDTQYF. The full variable domain, completed using reference TRBV7-9 and TRBJ2-3, is DTGVSQNPRHKITKRGQNVTFRCDPISEHNRLYWYRQTLGQGPEFLTYFQNEAQLEKSRLLSDRFSAERPKGSFSTLEIQRTEQGDSAMYLCASSATEERKGDTQYFGPGTRLTVL.

The chain employs TRBV7-8 and TRBJ2-2; absent DNA, TCRdb's TRBD2 call cannot be checked. The CDR3 runs to 15 residues. CDR1 is SGHVS and CDR2 is FQNEAQ in the germline V gene. The CDR3 loop reads CASFGSGRITGELFF.

This chain uses TRBV5-4 with TRBJ2-2; there is no DNA to check the TCRdb D call of TRBD1. CDR1 and CDR2 (germline): SGHNT, YYREEE (reference sequence). CDR3 size: 16 residues. CDR3 region: CASSLSETVNTGELFF. Looking up the rest from reference TRBV5-4 and TRBJ2-2 gives the full variable domain: ETGVTQSPTHLIKTRGQQVTLRCSSQSGHNTVSWYQQALGQGPQFIFQYYREEENGRGNFPPRFSGLQFPNYSSELNVNALELDDSALYLCASSLSETVNTGELFFGEGSRLTVL.

This rearrangement joins TRBV11-2 to TRBJ2-5; lacking DNA, the TRBD2 call made by TCRdb goes unchecked. Germline CDR1 is SGHAT and CDR2 is FQNNGV. The CDR3 extends over 12 amino acids. The CDR3 loop is CASSRRVETQYF.

V usage is TRBV29-1 and J usage is TRBJ1-2. This CDR3 is built from 15 residues. Germline CDR1 is SQVTM and CDR2 is ANQGSEA. The CDR3 loop is CSLDILGSTNYGYTF.

This chain uses TRBV5-8 with TRBJ1-2; TCRdb designates TRBD1, a call that cannot be tested without DNA. Germline CDR1 and CDR2: SGHTS and YDEGEE. The CDR3 has 13 residues. CDR3 sequence: CASSLQENYGYTF.

The genes are TRBV10-3 and TRBJ1-1. In germline, CDR1 is ENHRY, CDR2 SYGVKD. The CDR3 contains 13 residues. CDR3: CAISRQPMGEAFF.

This rearrangement joins TRBV29-1 to TRBJ1-1; TCRdb's D call of TRBD1 is untestable without DNA. Germline V CDR1 and CDR2: SQVTM, ANQGSEA. This CDR3 comprises 14 residues. CDR3 region: CSGSHSGKGTEAFF.

This chain joins TRBV5-6 and TRBJ1-1; TCRdb selects TRBD1, and the lack of DNA leaves this call unchecked. The CDR3 sequence is 16 residues long. Germline CDR1 and CDR2: SGHDT and YYEEEE. The CDR3 loop reads CASSLWAGEAYTEAFF.

This chain connects TRBV5-1 to TRBJ2-1; no DNA is available, so the TRBD1 call from TCRdb remains unchecked. The germline gives CDR1 SGHRS, CDR2 YFSETQ. The CDR3 has 16 residues. This chain's CDR3 is CASSLNLGQGNNEQFF.

The chain has TRBV5-8 and TRBJ2-1; TCRdb gives TRBD1 as the D gene, but with no DNA this cannot be confirmed. CDR3 length: 15 residues. Germline lookup yields CDR1 SGHTS and CDR2 YDEGEE. CDR3 region: CASSLWGGPLNEQFF.

CDR3 in amino acids: CASSHPSGSTDTQYF. The genes are TRBV4-1 and TRBJ2-3; TCRdb returns TRBD2, unconfirmable since there is no DNA. CDR3 length: 15 residues. The germline V gene encodes CDR1 MGHRA and CDR2 YSYEKL.

The chain links TRBV12-3 or TRBV12-4 to TRBJ1-5. CDR3 length: 15 amino acids. The CDR3 region is CASASRGRAGQPQHF.

V usage is TRBV21-1 and J usage is TRBJ2-7; TCRdb returns TRBD1, unconfirmable since there is no DNA. TRBV21-1 is given as a pseudogene. The CDR3 runs 14 residues. CDR3 residues: CASSKVEQGYEQYF.

The V gene is TRBV9, the J gene TRBJ1-1; the D gene TCRdb calls, TRBD1, cannot be checked with no DNA. This CDR3 is built from 17 residues. The germline V gene has CDR1 SGDLS and CDR2 YYNGEE. This chain's CDR3 is CASSVRGDPGGVYEAFF.

This chain's CDR3 is CASSLWTSGASEQFF. V gene TRBV5-1 combines with J gene TRBJ2-1; the TRBD2 assignment by TCRdb is unverifiable without DNA. The germline V gene has CDR1 SGHRS and CDR2 YFSETQ. This CDR3 comprises 15 residues.

The CDR3 here is CSARLRDRGTDTQYF. The V and J genes are TRBV20-1 and TRBJ2-3; the TRBD1 assignment by TCRdb is unverifiable without DNA. CDR1 and CDR2 (germline): DFQATT, SNEGSKA (reference sequence). There are 15 residues in the CDR3.

J is TRBJ2-5 and V is TRBV12-5; TCRdb designates TRBD1, a call that cannot be tested without DNA. From germline, CDR1 is LGHNT and CDR2 FRNRAP. This CDR3 has 18 residues. The CDR3 sequence: CASGLGLPGGGFQETQYF.

The rearrangement joins TRBV5-1 to TRBJ2-5; no DNA is available, so the TRBD1 call from TCRdb remains unchecked. This CDR3 has 16 amino acids. Germline V gene sequence: CDR1 SGHRS, CDR2 YFSETQ. CDR3 in amino acids: CASSLRVGAAGETQYF.

The chain couples TRBV4-1 to TRBJ2-5; TCRdb selects TRBD1, and the lack of DNA leaves this call unchecked. From germline, CDR1 is MGHRA and CDR2 YSYEKL. This CDR3 is built from 16 residues. The CDR3 here is CASSPQTGRGQETQYF.

The chain couples TRBV12-3 or TRBV12-4 to TRBJ2-1. There are 11 residues in the CDR3. The CDR3 spells CASRGRNEQFF.

The chain couples TRBV20-1 to TRBJ2-1. The CDR3 covers 18 residues. CDR1 DFQATT and CDR2 SNEGSKA come from the germline V gene (reference sequence). CDR3 loop: CSARDSLSGSRSYNEQFF.

This chain uses TRBV7-8 with TRBJ2-7; absent DNA, TCRdb's TRBD1 call cannot be checked. CDR1 is SGHVS and CDR2 is FQNEAQ in the germline V gene. This CDR3 is 14 amino acids long. The CDR3 reads CASSLDEGFYEQYF.

J is TRBJ1-6 and V is TRBV27; TCRdb names TRBD1, which stays unverified in the absence of DNA. This CDR3 contains 15 residues. CDR1 is MNHEY, CDR2 SMNVEV, per germline (reference sequence). The CDR3 loop reads CASSVIQGNNSPLHF.